What follows are 23 T cell receptor beta chains derived from one specimen sequenced in a study of blood T cell repertoires in COVID-19. Some clones are missing from TCRdb's copy, which holds only in-frame ones; the method was immunoSEQ multiplex PCR. Of approximately 150,000 clones in the sample, roughly 83% are singletons; the top ten hold over 1.1%. Material for sequencing was peripheral blood. These receptors were obtained from a man aged 55 to 70 with acute or convalescent COVID-19.

The V call is TRBV5-6, the J call TRBJ2-7, with TRBD2 matching 8 bases. The CDR3 is 14 residues long. Germline assignment: CDR1 SGHDT and CDR2 YYEEEE. Trimming cost V 6 bases and J 2 bases; bases outside gene matches: 7. CDR3 nucleotide sequence: TGTGCCAGCACCCTACTAGCGGAGCCCTACGAGCAGTACTTC. Its translation is CASTLLAEPYEQYF.

This clone was picked up one time. CDR3 sequence reads: CASSFGLPQETQYF. The DNA of the CDR3 is TGCGCCAGCAGCTTCGGACTACCCCAAGAGACCCAGTACTTC. The chain links TRBV5-1 to TRBJ2-5; D perhaps matches TRBD2 (6 bases). CDR1 and CDR2 (germline): SGHRS, YFSETQ. The CDR3 sequence is 14 residues long. The germline V and J ends were trimmed by 2 bases and 1 base, with 9 bases remaining between them.

The chain has TRBV7-9 and TRBJ2-7; no firm D call. The CDR3 runs to 12 residues. The germline CDR1 and CDR2 sequences are SEHNR and FQNEAQ (reference sequence). Trimming stripped 5 bases from V and 6 bases from J, with 11 bases between. CDR3 amino acids: CASSRGILEQYF. CDR3 DNA: TGTGCCAGCAGCCGAGGAATACTCGAGCAGTACTTC.

This chain uses TRBV7-9 with TRBJ1-2, with 8 nucleotides matching TRBD1. Trimming took 2 bases from V and 8 from J; bases not matched to a gene: 4. CDR3 size: 13 residues. Germline lookup yields CDR1 SEHNR and CDR2 FQNEAQ (reference sequence). The chain's CDR3 is CASSLQGAEGYTF. In DNA form, the CDR3 reads TGTGCCAGCAGCTTACAGGGGGCCGAGGGCTACACCTTC.

CDR3: CASRTGQLNTEAFF. CDR3 DNA sequence: TGTGCCAGCAGAACGGGACAGCTCAACACTGAAGCTTTCTTT. The chain recombines TRBV6-6 with TRBJ1-1, with 7 nucleotides matching TRBD1. Losses at the gene ends were 6 bases for V and 2 bases for J; bases not matched to a gene: 6. CDR1 and CDR2 from the germline V gene are MNHNY and SVGAGI (reference sequence). The CDR3 has 14 amino acids.

The chain has TRBV21-1 and TRBJ1-5; the table's D call of TRBD1 was not tested on the DNA. TRBV21-1 is a known pseudogene. This CDR3 is built from 19 residues. The CDR3 is CASSKARGDRGSSEMPQHF. Written as DNA, the CDR3 is TGTGCCAGCAGCAAAGCGCGGGGGGACAGGGGGTCTTCCGAGATGCCCCAGCATTTT.

The V and J genes are TRBV28 and TRBJ1-2; no clear D gene. This CDR3 region has 11 residues. Germline values: CDR1 MDHEN, CDR2 SYDVKM. Trimming shortened V by 3 bases and J by 6 bases, and 5 bases separated the two germline ends. CDR3: CASSFTDGYTF. In DNA, the CDR3 is TGTGCCAGCAGTTTCACAGATGGCTACACCTTC.

The CDR3 DNA reads as TGTGCCAGCAGCTTTAATGTTCCGGGGGGTTTGAACACTGAAGCTTTCTTT. Amino acids: CASSFNVPGGLNTEAFF. The rearrangement uses TRBV5-4 and TRBJ1-1; D may be TRBD1 (5 bases). The CDR3 spans 17 residues. Germline CDR1 is SGHNT and CDR2 is YYREEE (reference sequence). Trimming stripped 2 bases from V and 0 bases from J, with 17 bases between. Full variable domain (outside the CDR3, taken from reference TRBV5-4 and TRBJ1-1): ETGVTQSPTHLIKTRGQQVTLRCSSQSGHNTVSWYQQALGQGPQFIFQYYREEENGRGNFPPRFSGLQFPNYSSELNVNALELDDSALYLCASSFNVPGGLNTEAFFGQGTRLTVV.

The sample holds one count of this clone. The J gene is TRBJ2-1, the V gene TRBV29-1, with D perhaps matching TRBD2 (5 bases). The CDR3 contains 12 residues. Germline V CDR1 and CDR2: SQVTM, ANQGSEA. The ends were cut back, 1 base at V and 6 bases at J, with 7 bases in the middle. For the CDR3, the DNA is TGCAGCGTTGAAGGACTACCCAATGAGCAGTTCTTC. Translated: CSVEGLPNEQFF.

The J gene is TRBJ2-1, the V gene TRBV5-1, with a tentative D call TRBD1 (6 bases). This CDR3 has 16 residues. CDR1 and CDR2 (germline): SGHRS, YFSETQ. Trimming removed 3 bases at V and 3 bases at J, with 16 bases between. This CDR3 is CASSSTGTTLYNEQFF. CDR3 in DNA: TGCGCCAGCAGCTCGACCGGGACAACCCTCTACAATGAGCAGTTCTTC.

The rearrangement links TRBV5-4 to TRBJ2-1, with a possible D match to TRBD2 (5 bases). This CDR3 has 16 amino acids. Germline V gene data show CDR1 as SGHNT and CDR2 as YYREEE (reference sequence). Trimming stripped 2 bases from V and 0 bases from J, with 12 bases between. The CDR3 DNA reads TGTGCCAGCAGCTTAGGCGGGTTTATCTCCTACAATGAGCAGTTCTTC. Its protein is CASSLGGFISYNEQFF. The full variable domain, rest sourced from reference TRBV5-4 and TRBJ2-1, is ETGVTQSPTHLIKTRGQQVTLRCSSQSGHNTVSWYQQALGQGPQFIFQYYREEENGRGNFPPRFSGLQFPNYSSELNVNALELDDSALYLCASSLGGFISYNEQFFGPGTRLTVL.

The chain has TRBV5-6 and TRBJ2-3; 9 nucleotides match TRBD1. The CDR3 length is 16 residues. CDR1 SGHDT and CDR2 YYEEEE come from the germline V gene. V dropped 3 bases and J dropped 5; count of bases not matched to a gene: 10. CDR3 amino acids: CASSSLGQGVGDTQYF. The DNA of the CDR3 is TGTGCCAGCAGCTCCTTGGGACAGGGAGTGGGAGATACGCAGTATTTT.

The V gene is TRBV18, the J gene TRBJ1-1; the match to TRBD1 covers 8 bases. Trimming cost V 5 bases and J 5 bases; bases outside gene matches: 7. The CDR3 is 14 residues long. CDR1 is KGHSH and CDR2 is LQKENI in the germline V gene. The CDR3 DNA reads TGTGCCAGCTCAGTGGACAGGGATGGGACTGAAGCTTTCTTT. Its translation is CASSVDRDGTEAFF.

This chain connects TRBV6-5 to TRBJ1-5; perhaps TRBD1 as D (6 bases). CDR1 MNHEY and CDR2 SVGAGI come from the germline V gene. Between the trimmed V and J ends, which lost 5 bases and 11 bases, there was a span of 16 bases. The CDR3 loop spans 13 amino acids. CDR3 nucleotides: TGTGCCAGCAGTCGACCAACGGACAGATCCCAGCATTTT. Encoded protein: CASSRPTDRSQHF.

The sample holds one count of this clone. The CDR3 DNA sequence: TGTGCCAGCAGCCGACTAGCGGGAGTTACAGATACGCAGTATTTT. It encodes CASSRLAGVTDTQYF. The chain uses TRBV7-9 and TRBJ2-3; 12 bases map to TRBD2. Germline CDR1 SEHNR, CDR2 FQNEAQ (reference sequence). V dropped 5 bases and J dropped 3; count of bases not matched to a gene: 3. The CDR3 runs to 15 residues.

The chain employs TRBV6-1 and TRBJ2-5; no clear D. The CDR3 covers 12 residues. CDR1 is MNHNS, CDR2 SASEGT, per germline. Trimming cost V 2 bases and J 2 bases, with 3 bases left between them. The CDR3 loop reads CASSEQQETQYF. The CDR3 nucleotides are TGTGCCAGCAGTGAACAGCAAGAGACCCAGTACTTC.

CDR3 coding DNA: TGTGCCAGCAGCCAGACAGGGGAGAGAAACACCATATATTTT. It is translated as CASSQTGERNTIYF. This chain uses TRBV9 with TRBJ1-3, with 8 bases matching TRBD1. This CDR3 has 14 residues. Germline CDR1 is SGDLS and CDR2 is YYNGEE. Unmatched junction bases numbered 5, after V lost 4 bases and J lost 5 bases.

The chain couples TRBV5-1 to TRBJ2-5; D is unclear. In germline, CDR1 is SGHRS, CDR2 YFSETQ. Trimming removed 0 bases at V and 0 bases at J, with 6 bases between. The length of the CDR3 is 14 residues. The CDR3 is CASSLGRNQETQYF. The CDR3 bases are TGCGCCAGCAGCTTGGGGCGGAACCAAGAGACCCAGTACTTC.

The chain links TRBV6-4 to TRBJ2-1, with TRBD1 identical over 9 bases. Trimming removed 4 bases from V and 10 bases from J; junction bases left unmatched: 2. This CDR3 contains 12 residues. Per the germline V gene, CDR1 is MRHNA and CDR2 is SNTAGT. As DNA, the CDR3 is TGTGCCAGCAGTGGGACAGGGGTCGAGCAGTTCTTC. This gives the protein CASSGTGVEQFF.

This clone was observed a few times. The CDR3 region is CASSEEVGVDEQYF. In nucleotides, the CDR3 is TGTGCCAGCAGTGAAGAGGTAGGGGTAGACGAGCAGTACTTC. J is TRBJ2-7 and V is TRBV2; a weak D match, TRBD1 (5 bases). CDR1 SNHLY and CDR2 FYNNEI come from the germline V gene. The CDR3 consists of 14 residues. V lost 1 base to trimming and J lost 5 bases, with 12 bases between them.

This clone was observed a single time. The sample holds other DNA sequences that translate to the same CDR3. V is TRBV24-1 and J is TRBJ2-6; TRBD1 matches at 7 bases. V lost 4 bases to trimming and J lost 2 bases; unmatched junction nucleotides: 4. The CDR3 consists of 16 residues. Germline CDR1 is KGHDR and CDR2 is SFDVKD. CDR3 residues: CATSDSDRAGANVLTF. CDR3 DNA sequence: TGTGCCACCAGTGACTCCGACAGGGCTGGGGCCAACGTCCTGACTTTC.

The rearrangement links TRBV9 to TRBJ1-3; D call uncertain. This CDR3 region has 20 residues. CDR1 and CDR2 (germline): SGDLS, YYNGEE. The V and J ends lost 0 bases and 0 bases respectively, with 22 bases between them. The CDR3 coding sequence is TGTGCCAGCAGCGTAGCTCCGGGAGACCATCGAATCATCTCTGGAAACACCATATATTTT. This sequence encodes CASSVAPGDHRIISGNTIYF.

This rearrangement joins TRBV5-1 to TRBJ2-7, with 9 nucleotides matching TRBD2. With 0 bases clipped from V and 3 bases from J, the junction kept 4 bases outside the gene matches. The CDR3 has 15 residues. CDR1 SGHRS and CDR2 YFSETQ come from the germline V gene. The CDR3 sequence is CASSLAPSGIYEQYF. CDR3 nucleotide sequence: TGCGCCAGCAGCTTGGCTCCTAGCGGGATCTACGAGCAGTACTTC.